The TCR beta chain described here comes from a study of tumor and adjacent non-tumor tissue in lung cancer. For the study at large: Around 4.5 million productive TCRbeta reads were obtained per sample on average. Study results and caveats: Patients with more diverse tumor TCRs had worse survival. Top 100 clones took a larger repertoire share in normal lung.

For this clonotype: Its antigen is not known.

CDR1 is SQVTM, CDR2 ANQGSEA, per germline. The CDR3 length is 13 residues. The V end lost 6 bases, the J end lost 4 bases, and 12 bases lay between the germline ends. The library came from three nested PCR rounds adapted from ARM-PCR protocols. Using its own MiXCR run on the multiplex PCR reads, TCRdb lists one record per CDR3 protein. Of roughly 70,000 distinct CDR3 sequences listed, nearly 70% are singletons. RNA was extracted from bulk tissue without any cell sorting. More than 3 cm separated this lung sample from the edge of the tumor. This TCR was sampled from a woman aged 50 to 60 with non-small cell lung cancer. The sample consisted of distant non-tumor lung tissue. This chain connects TRBV29-1 to TRBJ2-2; D may be TRBD1 (6 bases). CDR3 DNA sequence: TGCAGCGTCGGGATAGGGGGCACCGGGGAGCTGTTTTTT. Translating gives CSVGIGGTGELFF.